This is a list of T cell receptor beta chains from one sample in a study of Ad26.COV2.S vaccination and SARS-CoV-2 variants. The repertoire was sequenced with immunoSEQ multiplex PCR; TCRdb's copy has only in-frame clones and lacks some. Here the sample spans 300,000 to 400,000 clones, 70% to 90% being singletons. The source was peripheral blood, collected in a trial of Ad26.COV2.S vaccine versus placebo. The source is a person between 18 and 59 years old who received the Ad26.COV2.S COVID-19 vaccine or a placebo. Each CDR3 is given with its conserved first and last residue. The D gene is left open where the match is weak. The size entry is marked missing in some rows and otherwise reads once, few, many or a size class.

V: TRBV5-1
J: TRBJ1-4
size: NA
D: NA
DNA: TGCGCCAGCAGCAACGGACAAACAACTAATGAAAAACTGTTTTTT
CDR3: CASSNGQTTNEKLFF

V: TRBV6-5
J: TRBJ1-1
size: NA
D: TRBD1
DNA: TGTGCCAGCAGGGTACAGGGGGCGAACACTGAAGCTTTCTTT
CDR3: CASRVQGANTEAFF

V: TRBV18
J: TRBJ1-5
size: NA
D: TRBD1
DNA: TGTGCCAGCTCACCAGAGGGCAGGGGGGGACGGAATCAGCCCCAGCATTTT
CDR3: CASSPEGRGGRNQPQHF

V: TRBV6-2/TRBV6-3
J: TRBJ2-7
size: once
D: NA
DNA: TGTGCCAGCAGTTACCCCATAGTAGTTTCGGGGGGCACCTCCTACGAGCAGTACTTC
CDR3: CASSYPIVVSGGTSYEQYF

V: TRBV7-8
J: TRBJ2-7
size: NA
D: NA
DNA: TGTGCCAGCAGCCCCAGCCGACGAACGAAAGAACAATACGAGCAGTACTTC
CDR3: CASSPSRRTKEQYEQYF

V: TRBV18
J: TRBJ1-1
size: NA
D: NA
DNA: TGTGCCAGCTCACCCCTTGCGCCGAACACTGAAGCTTTCTTT
CDR3: CASSPLAPNTEAFF

V: TRBV7-9
J: TRBJ2-7
size: NA
D: NA
DNA: TGTGCCAGTGGGGACCGGGTATCAGGCTACGAGCAGTACTTC
CDR3: CASGDRVSGYEQYF

V: TRBV30
J: TRBJ1-2
size: NA
D: NA
DNA: TGTGCCACAGCCCCGATCTATGGCTACACCTTC
CDR3: CATAPIYGYTF

V: TRBV5-1
J: TRBJ2-5
size: once
D: TRBD1
DNA: TGCGCCAGCAGCTGGGCGGGACAGGGAGGTCAAGAGACCCAGTACTTC
CDR3: CASSWAGQGGQETQYF

V: TRBV10-3
J: TRBJ1-2
size: NA
D: TRBD1
DNA: TGTGCCATCAGTGAGTCTTGGGCTGAGGGGGCGCGGAGTGGCTACACCTTC
CDR3: CAISESWAEGARSGYTF

V: TRBV12-3/TRBV12-4
J: TRBJ1-3
size: NA
D: NA
DNA: TGTGCCAGCACCGTAACTGGAAACACCATATATTTT
CDR3: CASTVTGNTIYF

V: TRBV19
J: TRBJ2-1
size: NA
D: NA
DNA: TGTGCCAGTAGCCCGACCGGGCTTCTCTCCTACAATGAGCAGTTCTTC
CDR3: CASSPTGLLSYNEQFF

V: TRBV18
J: TRBJ1-6
size: NA
D: NA
DNA: TGTGCCAGCTCACCCCGGGGCATAACCTATAATTCACCCCTCCACTTT
CDR3: CASSPRGITYNSPLHF

V: TRBV6-5
J: TRBJ1-1
size: once
D: TRBD1
DNA: TGTGCCAGCAGTTACACAGGGGGCGGGGGGACTGAAGCTTTCTTT
CDR3: CASSYTGGGGTEAFF

V: TRBV10-3
J: TRBJ2-2
size: NA
D: NA
DNA: TGTGCCACCGCGGCAACCAACACCGGGGAGCTGTTTTTT
CDR3: CATAATNTGELFF

V: TRBV19
J: TRBJ1-5
size: NA
D: NA
DNA: TGTGCCAGTAGTATAGGTGGGGCAGTTAGCAATCAGCCCCAGCATTTT
CDR3: CASSIGGAVSNQPQHF

V: TRBV7-8
J: TRBJ1-2
size: NA
D: NA
DNA: TGTGCCAGCAGCTTGACCGTGTCATATGGCTACACCTTC
CDR3: CASSLTVSYGYTF

V: TRBV5-1
J: TRBJ1-4
size: NA
D: NA
DNA: TGCGCCAGCAGCTCGGCAGGATTTGAAAAACTGTTTTTT
CDR3: CASSSAGFEKLFF

V: TRBV30
J: TRBJ1-2
size: NA
D: NA
DNA: TGTGCCTGGGGACGAGACTATGGCTACACCTTC
CDR3: CAWGRDYGYTF

V: TRBV10-3
J: TRBJ2-5
size: NA
D: TRBD2
DNA: TGTGCCATCGCGACGGGGGGTCGCCAAGAGACCCAGTACTTC
CDR3: CAIATGGRQETQYF

V: TRBV29-1
J: TRBJ2-1
size: few
D: TRBD2
DNA: TGCAGCATGCTAGCGGGCCCCGCCGGGGGTAATGAGCAGTTCTTC
CDR3: CSMLAGPAGGNEQFF

V: TRBV14
J: TRBJ2-3
size: NA
D: NA
DNA: TGTGCCAGCCGGGAAGGGTACAGGGCTGCGGGCACAGATACGCAGTATTTT
CDR3: CASREGYRAAGTDTQYF

V: TRBV25-1
J: TRBJ2-6
size: NA
D: TRBD1
DNA: TGTGCCACCACCTCCGGGACAGGGGTCGACTCTGGGGCCAACGTCCTGACTTTC
CDR3: CATTSGTGVDSGANVLTF

V: TRBV19
J: TRBJ1-1
size: NA
D: NA
DNA: TGTGCCAGTAGGATTGGTGCATCGGGCACTGAAGCTTTCTTT
CDR3: CASRIGASGTEAFF

V: TRBV19
J: TRBJ1-5
size: once
D: NA
DNA: TGTGCCAGTAGTATGCAGGGAAGGAGCAATCAGCCCCAGCATTTT
CDR3: CASSMQGRSNQPQHF

V: TRBV7-2
J: TRBJ2-1
size: NA
D: NA
DNA: TGTGCCAGCAGCTGGGCAGGGGGAGGATACAATGAGCAGTTCTTC
CDR3: CASSWAGGGYNEQFF

V: TRBV18
J: TRBJ1-1
size: NA
D: NA
DNA: TGTGCCAGCTCACCACAGGCGAACACTGAAGCTTTCTTT
CDR3: CASSPQANTEAFF

V: TRBV30
J: TRBJ1-1
size: NA
D: TRBD1
DNA: TGTGCCTGGAGTCGGGCAGGGGGGAACACTGAAGCTTTCTTT
CDR3: CAWSRAGGNTEAFF

V: TRBV6-2/TRBV6-3
J: TRBJ1-5
size: few
D: NA
DNA: TGTGCCAGCACCCCGACAGGAACGATCAATCAGCCCCAGCATTTT
CDR3: CASTPTGTINQPQHF

V: TRBV6-2/TRBV6-3
J: TRBJ1-3
size: NA
D: NA
DNA: TGTGCCAGCAGTTACAAGGATATCTCTGGAAACACCATATATTTT
CDR3: CASSYKDISGNTIYF

V: TRBV19
J: TRBJ1-1
size: NA
D: TRBD1
DNA: TGTGCCAGTAGTTATCGGACAGGGCCAACTGAAGCTTTCTTT
CDR3: CASSYRTGPTEAFF

V: TRBV19
J: TRBJ2-6
size: NA
D: TRBD2
DNA: TGTGCCAGTATAGGAGCGGGGGCGATCACTGGGGCCAACGTCCTGACTTTC
CDR3: CASIGAGAITGANVLTF

V: TRBV5-4
J: TRBJ2-7
size: NA
D: NA
DNA: TGTGCCAGCAGCTTGGACTACGAGCAGTACTTC
CDR3: CASSLDYEQYF

V: TRBV3-1/TRBV3-2
J: TRBJ1-1
size: once
D: NA
DNA: TGTGCCAGCAGCCGACGCGGGGAGACCACTGAAGCTTTCTTT
CDR3: CASSRRGETTEAFF

V: TRBV28
J: TRBJ2-1
size: NA
D: NA
DNA: TGTGCCAGCAGCACCCCCGGAGGGGCCAGTGGTAATGAGCAGTTCTTC
CDR3: CASSTPGGASGNEQFF

V: TRBV11-2
J: TRBJ1-3
size: NA
D: NA
DNA: TGTGCCAGCAGCTTGTGGCTACCTGGAGCTGGAAACACCATATATTTT
CDR3: CASSLWLPGAGNTIYF

V: TRBV14
J: TRBJ1-2
size: NA
D: NA
DNA: TGTGCCAGCAGCCCCCTGGAGGGACGAAATGGCTACACCTTC
CDR3: CASSPLEGRNGYTF

V: TRBV6-5
J: TRBJ1-2
size: NA
D: NA
DNA: TGTGCCAGCAGGGCAGGGCATGGCTACACCTTC
CDR3: CASRAGHGYTF

V: TRBV9
J: TRBJ2-6
size: NA
D: NA
DNA: TGTGCCAGCAGGATGTTAGAATACAGGTTCTCTGGGGCCAACGTCCTGACTTTC
CDR3: CASRMLEYRFSGANVLTF

V: TRBV3-1/TRBV3-2
J: TRBJ2-7
size: NA
D: NA
DNA: TGTGCCAGCAGCCCGTCCTGGCGGGGAGCGTCCGAGCAGTACTTC
CDR3: CASSPSWRGASEQYF

V: TRBV4-3
J: TRBJ1-2
size: NA
D: NA
DNA: TGCGCCAGCAGCCAAGATACCGGGGGATATGGCTACACCTTC
CDR3: CASSQDTGGYGYTF

V: TRBV20-1
J: TRBJ2-7
size: NA
D: TRBD1
DNA: TGCAGTGCTGGACAGGGGTACGAGCAGTACTTC
CDR3: CSAGQGYEQYF

V: TRBV7-6
J: TRBJ2-5
size: NA
D: TRBD1
DNA: TGTGCCAGCAGCCCGACAGGGTTTGGAGAGACCCAGTACTTC
CDR3: CASSPTGFGETQYF

V: TRBV3-1/TRBV3-2
J: TRBJ2-2
size: few
D: TRBD1
DNA: TGTGCCAGCAGCCGCTTGTTACAGGGGGCGCCGAACACCGGGGAGCTGTTTTTT
CDR3: CASSRLLQGAPNTGELFF

V: TRBV6-1
J: TRBJ1-1
size: NA
D: NA
DNA: TGTGCCAGCAGTGAACCTCGCAGGGGCCACGAAGCTTTCTTT
CDR3: CASSEPRRGHEAFF

V: TRBV19
J: TRBJ1-3
size: NA
D: NA
DNA: TGTGCCAGTAGTATAGAGGTCAGCGGAAACTCTGGAAACACCATATATTTT
CDR3: CASSIEVSGNSGNTIYF

V: TRBV4-3
J: TRBJ2-5
size: NA
D: TRBD2
DNA: TGCGCCAGCAGCCGCCACTTCACCTGGGGGGGAGAGACCCAGTACTTC
CDR3: CASSRHFTWGGETQYF

V: TRBV19
J: TRBJ1-5
size: NA
D: NA
DNA: TGTGCCAGTACCACGAAGGCGTACAATCAGCCCCAGCATTTT
CDR3: CASTTKAYNQPQHF

V: TRBV18
J: TRBJ2-7
size: NA
D: TRBD2
DNA: TGTGCCAGCTCACCCCGAACTAGCGGGGGCAAAAAAGGCTACGAGCAGTACTTC
CDR3: CASSPRTSGGKKGYEQYF

V: TRBV5-1
J: TRBJ2-7
size: few
D: TRBD1
DNA: TGCGCCAGCAGCTTTGGGGGGCCGGACAGGGGTTTCCAACACTCCTACGAGCAGTACTTC
CDR3: CASSFGGPDRGFQHSYEQYF